A single T cell receptor beta chain is shown here with its context. V was clipped by 1 base and J by 2 bases; unmatched bases: 3. This CDR3 has 16 amino acids. CDR1 is LGHNA and CDR2 is YSLEER in the germline V gene. This entry is derived from a study of T cell changes during pregnancy in multiple sclerosis. Profiling relied on immunoSEQ multiplex PCR, and the TCRdb table lists in-frame clones only, not all of them. Of 50,000 to 70,000 clones listed, approximately 92% are singletons. This sequence joins TRBV4-3 and TRBJ2-3; 10 bases map to TRBD2. Sequencing used peripheral blood, obtained in the first trimester of pregnancy. This clonotype originated in a female donor with multiple sclerosis, enrolled in a pregnancy study. In DNA form, the CDR3 reads TGCGCCAGCAGCCAAGCAGCGGGGGGGATCACAGATACGCAGTATTTT. This gives the protein CASSQAAGGITDTQYF.